Listed here is a single TCR beta chain. V lost 10 bases, J lost 0 bases, and 21 bases lay in between. Germline V gene sequence: CDR1 ENHRY, CDR2 SYGVKD. This CDR3 is built from 16 residues. The data originate from a study of Graves' ophthalmopathy and Graves' hyperthyroidism. TCR beta CDR3 regions were amplified from RNA transcripts. HTBI-primed first-round RT-PCR preceded second-round multiplex PCR. One entry per CDR3 protein, called by TCRdb with MiXCR from the multiplex PCR reads. The sample yields about 210,000 distinct CDR3 sequences, around 30% seen once. The rearrangement uses TRBV10-3 and TRBJ1-1, with D perhaps TRBD1 (6 bases). The source material was peripheral blood. The TCR comes from a man in his forties or fifties with Graves' ophthalmopathy. CDR3: CATSPGRTEMNTEAFF. CDR3 DNA sequence: TGTGCCACCTCCCCCGGACGGACAGAGATGAACACTGAAGCTTTCTTT.